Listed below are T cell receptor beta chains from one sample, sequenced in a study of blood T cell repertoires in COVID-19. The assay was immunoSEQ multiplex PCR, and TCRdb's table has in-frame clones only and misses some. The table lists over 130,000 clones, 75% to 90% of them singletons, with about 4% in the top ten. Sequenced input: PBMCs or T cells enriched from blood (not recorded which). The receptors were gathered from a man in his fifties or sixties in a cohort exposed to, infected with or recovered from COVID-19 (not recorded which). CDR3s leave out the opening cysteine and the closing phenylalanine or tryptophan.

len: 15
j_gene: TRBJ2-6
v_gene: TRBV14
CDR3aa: ASSRSYRGPGANVLT

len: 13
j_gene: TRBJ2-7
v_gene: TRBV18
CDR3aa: ASSPSGHQLYEQY

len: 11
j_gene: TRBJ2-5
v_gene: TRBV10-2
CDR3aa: ASSEAGGETQY

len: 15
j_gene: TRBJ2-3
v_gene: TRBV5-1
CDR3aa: ASSLSLWGDPTDTQY

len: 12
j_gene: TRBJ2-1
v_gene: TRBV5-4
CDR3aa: ASSFGSSYNEQF

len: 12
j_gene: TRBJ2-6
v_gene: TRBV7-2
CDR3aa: ACSLTLGANVLT

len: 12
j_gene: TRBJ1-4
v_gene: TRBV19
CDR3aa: ASSTTGAGEKLF

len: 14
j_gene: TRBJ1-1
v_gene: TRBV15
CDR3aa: ATSRDGGRGNTEAF

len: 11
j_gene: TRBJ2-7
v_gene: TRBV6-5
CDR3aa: ASSPPSSYEQY

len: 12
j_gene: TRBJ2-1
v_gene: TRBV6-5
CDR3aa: ASNPSGTAGEQF

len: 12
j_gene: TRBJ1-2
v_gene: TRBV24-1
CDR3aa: ATSDPTVDYGYT

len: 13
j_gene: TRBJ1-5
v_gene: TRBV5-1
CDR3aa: ASSLEGVGNQPQH

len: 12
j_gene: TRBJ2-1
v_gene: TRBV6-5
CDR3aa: ASSRLAGAPEQF

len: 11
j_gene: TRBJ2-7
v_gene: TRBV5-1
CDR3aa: ASSPSGYGEQY

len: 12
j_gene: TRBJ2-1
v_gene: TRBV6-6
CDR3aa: ASSPRLESNEQF

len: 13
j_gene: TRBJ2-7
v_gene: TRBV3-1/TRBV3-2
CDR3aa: ASSLYGGGSYEQY

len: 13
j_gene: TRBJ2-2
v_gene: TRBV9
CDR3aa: ASSVGGGDTGELF

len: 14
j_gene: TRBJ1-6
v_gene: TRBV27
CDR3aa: ASSIGQQPYNSPLH

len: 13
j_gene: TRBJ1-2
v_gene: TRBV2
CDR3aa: ASRVKGQGAHGYT

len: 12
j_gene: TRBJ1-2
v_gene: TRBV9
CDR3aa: ASSVARDHYGYT

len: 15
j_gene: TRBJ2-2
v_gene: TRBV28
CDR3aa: ASTPMTGVRKTGELF

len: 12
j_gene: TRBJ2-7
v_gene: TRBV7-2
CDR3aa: ASSLSRGRREQY

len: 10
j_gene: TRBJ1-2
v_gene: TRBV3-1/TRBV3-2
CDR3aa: ASSQATGYYR

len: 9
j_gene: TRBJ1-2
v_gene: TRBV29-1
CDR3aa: SVENGYGYT

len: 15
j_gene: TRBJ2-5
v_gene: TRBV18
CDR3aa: ASSWRETGASTGTQY

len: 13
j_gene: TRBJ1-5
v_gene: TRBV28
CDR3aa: ASSDGTVTNQPQH

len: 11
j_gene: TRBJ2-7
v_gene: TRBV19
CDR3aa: ASSGTTSYEQY

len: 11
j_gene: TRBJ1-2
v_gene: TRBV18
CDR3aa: ASSPQGNYGYT

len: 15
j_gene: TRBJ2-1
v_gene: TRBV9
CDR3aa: ASSGGLLGLGDNEQF

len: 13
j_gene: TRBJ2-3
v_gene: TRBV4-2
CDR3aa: ASSQDGAETDTQY

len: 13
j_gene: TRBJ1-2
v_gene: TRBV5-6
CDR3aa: ASSSLTAGNYGYT

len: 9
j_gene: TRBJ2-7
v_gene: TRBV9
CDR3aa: AAEAHYEQY

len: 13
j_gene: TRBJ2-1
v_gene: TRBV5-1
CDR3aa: ASSLEGASYNEQF